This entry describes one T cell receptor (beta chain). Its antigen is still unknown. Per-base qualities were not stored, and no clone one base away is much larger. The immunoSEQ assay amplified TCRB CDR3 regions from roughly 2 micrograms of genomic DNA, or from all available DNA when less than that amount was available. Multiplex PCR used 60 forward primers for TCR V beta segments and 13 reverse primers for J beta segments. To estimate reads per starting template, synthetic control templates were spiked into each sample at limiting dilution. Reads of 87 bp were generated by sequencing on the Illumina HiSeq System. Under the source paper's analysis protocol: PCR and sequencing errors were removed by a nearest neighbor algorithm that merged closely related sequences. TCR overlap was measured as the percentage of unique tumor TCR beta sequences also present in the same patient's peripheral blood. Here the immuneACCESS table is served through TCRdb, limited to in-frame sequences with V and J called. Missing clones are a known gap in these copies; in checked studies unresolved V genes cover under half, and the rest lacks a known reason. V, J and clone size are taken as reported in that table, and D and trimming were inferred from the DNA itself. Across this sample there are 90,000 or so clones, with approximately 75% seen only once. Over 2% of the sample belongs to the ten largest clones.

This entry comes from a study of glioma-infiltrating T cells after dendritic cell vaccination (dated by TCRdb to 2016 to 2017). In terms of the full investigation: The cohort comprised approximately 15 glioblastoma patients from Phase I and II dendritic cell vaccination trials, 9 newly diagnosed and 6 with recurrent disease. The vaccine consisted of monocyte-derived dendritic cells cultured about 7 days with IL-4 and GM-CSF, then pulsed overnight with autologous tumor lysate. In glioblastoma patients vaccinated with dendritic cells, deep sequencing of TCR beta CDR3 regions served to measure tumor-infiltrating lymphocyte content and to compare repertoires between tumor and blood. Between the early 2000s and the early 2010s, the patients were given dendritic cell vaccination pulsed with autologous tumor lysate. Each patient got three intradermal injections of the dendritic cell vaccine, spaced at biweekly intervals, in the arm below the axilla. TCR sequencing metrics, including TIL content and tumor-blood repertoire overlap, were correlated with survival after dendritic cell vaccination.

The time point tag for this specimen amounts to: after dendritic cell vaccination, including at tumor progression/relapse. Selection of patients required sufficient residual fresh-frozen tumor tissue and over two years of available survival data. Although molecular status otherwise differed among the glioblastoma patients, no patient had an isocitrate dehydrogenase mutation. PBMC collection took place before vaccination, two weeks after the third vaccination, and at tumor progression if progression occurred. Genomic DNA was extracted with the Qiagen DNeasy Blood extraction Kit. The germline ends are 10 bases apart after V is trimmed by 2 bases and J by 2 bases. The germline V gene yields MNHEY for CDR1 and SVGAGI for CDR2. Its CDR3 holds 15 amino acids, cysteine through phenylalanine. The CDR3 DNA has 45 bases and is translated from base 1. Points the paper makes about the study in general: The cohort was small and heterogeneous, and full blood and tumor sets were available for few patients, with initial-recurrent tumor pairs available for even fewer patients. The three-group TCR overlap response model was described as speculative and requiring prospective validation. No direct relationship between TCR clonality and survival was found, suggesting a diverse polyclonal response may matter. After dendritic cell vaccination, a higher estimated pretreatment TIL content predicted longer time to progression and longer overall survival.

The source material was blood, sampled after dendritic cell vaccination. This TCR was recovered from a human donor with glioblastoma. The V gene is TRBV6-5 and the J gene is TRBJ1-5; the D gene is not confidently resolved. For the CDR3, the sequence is CASSYDGSGNQPQHF. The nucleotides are TGTGCCAGCAGTTACGACGGGAGTGGCAATCAGCCCCAGCATTTT.